Described below is a single T cell receptor (beta chain) sequence and its context. This entry belongs to a study of cytotoxic CD8 clonotypes in ibrutinib-treated CLL. Study in general: When averaged across all of the samples, the counts came to roughly 250,000 productive templates and about 100,000 productive rearrangements.

From germline, CDR1 is MGHDK and CDR2 SYGVNS. The V end lost 1 base, the J end lost 5 bases, and 14 bases lay between the germline ends. This CDR3 comprises 15 residues. Sequencing used immunoSEQ multiplex PCR; TCRdb keeps in-frame clones, though not all of them. The sample has 270,000 or so clones, more than 70% seen once. Investigators sourced approximately 1.8 micrograms of genomic DNA from cryopreserved PBMCs for TCR beta libraries. This chain joins TRBV25-1 and TRBJ1-1; unclear D gene. The input for sequencing was PBMCs, taken at disease progression, from a patient treated with ibrutinib. The receptor's source is a human donor with chronic lymphocytic leukemia. The CDR3 sequence is CASSESPRGGTEAFF. The CDR3 DNA reads TGTGCCAGCAGTGAATCACCCCGAGGTGGGACTGAAGCTTTCTTT.